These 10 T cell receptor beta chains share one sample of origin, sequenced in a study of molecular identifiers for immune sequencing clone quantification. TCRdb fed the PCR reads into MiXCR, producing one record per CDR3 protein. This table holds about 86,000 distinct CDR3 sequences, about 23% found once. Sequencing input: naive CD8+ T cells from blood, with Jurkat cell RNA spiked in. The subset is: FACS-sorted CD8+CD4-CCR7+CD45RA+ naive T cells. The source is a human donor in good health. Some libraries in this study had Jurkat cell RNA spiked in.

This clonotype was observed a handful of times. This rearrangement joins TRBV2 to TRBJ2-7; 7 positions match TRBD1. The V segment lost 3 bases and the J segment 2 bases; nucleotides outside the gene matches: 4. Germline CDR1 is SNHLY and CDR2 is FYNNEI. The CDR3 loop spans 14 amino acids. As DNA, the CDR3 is TGTGCCAGCAGTGAGACAGGGACGACCTACGAGCAGTACTTC. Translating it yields CASSETGTTYEQYF.

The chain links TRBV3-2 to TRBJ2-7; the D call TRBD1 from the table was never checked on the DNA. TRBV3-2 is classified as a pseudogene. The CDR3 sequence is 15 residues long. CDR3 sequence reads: CASSHAGAIIYEQYF. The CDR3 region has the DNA TGTGCCAGCAGCCATGCGGGGGCTATTATCTACGAGCAGTACTTC.

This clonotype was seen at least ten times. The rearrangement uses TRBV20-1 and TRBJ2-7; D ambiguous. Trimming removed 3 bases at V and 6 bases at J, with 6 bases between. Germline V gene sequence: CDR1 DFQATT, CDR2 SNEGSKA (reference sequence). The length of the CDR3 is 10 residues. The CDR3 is CSASYGEQYF. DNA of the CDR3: TGCAGTGCTAGTTACGGCGAGCAGTACTTC.

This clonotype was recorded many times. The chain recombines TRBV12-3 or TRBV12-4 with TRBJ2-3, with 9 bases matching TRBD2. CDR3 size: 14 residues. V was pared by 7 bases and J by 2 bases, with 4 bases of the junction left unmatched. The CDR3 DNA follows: TGTGCCAGCATCCTAGCGGGAACCACAGATACGCAGTATTTT. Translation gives CASILAGTTDTQYF.

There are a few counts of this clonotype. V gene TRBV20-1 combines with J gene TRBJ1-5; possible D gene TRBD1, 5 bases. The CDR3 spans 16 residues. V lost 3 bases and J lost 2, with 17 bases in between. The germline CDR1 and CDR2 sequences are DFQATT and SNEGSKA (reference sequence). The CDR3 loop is CSARGPPAWGNQPQHF. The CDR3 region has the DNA TGCAGTGCTAGGGGACCGCCGGCGTGGGGCAATCAGCCCCAGCATTTT.

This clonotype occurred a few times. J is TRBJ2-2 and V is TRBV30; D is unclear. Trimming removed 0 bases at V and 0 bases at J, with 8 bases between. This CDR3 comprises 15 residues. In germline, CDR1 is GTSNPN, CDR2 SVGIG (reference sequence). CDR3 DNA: TGTGCCTGGAGTGTACGGAATGCGAACACCGGGGAGCTGTTTTTT. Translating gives CAWSVRNANTGELFF. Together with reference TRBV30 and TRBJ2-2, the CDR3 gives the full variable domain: SQTIHQWPATLVQPVGSPLSLECTVEGTSNPNLYWYRQAAGRGLQLLFYSVGIGQISSEVPQNLSASRPQDRQFILSSKKLLLSDSGFYLCAWSVRNANTGELFFGEGSRLTVL.

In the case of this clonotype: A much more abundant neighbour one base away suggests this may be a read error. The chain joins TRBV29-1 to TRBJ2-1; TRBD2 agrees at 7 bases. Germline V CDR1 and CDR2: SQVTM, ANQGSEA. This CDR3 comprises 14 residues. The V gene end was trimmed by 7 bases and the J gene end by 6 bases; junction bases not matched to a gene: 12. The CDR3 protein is CSAVLADLCNEQFF. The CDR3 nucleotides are TGCAGCGCCGTCCTAGCGGACCTCTGCAATGAGCAGTTCTTC.

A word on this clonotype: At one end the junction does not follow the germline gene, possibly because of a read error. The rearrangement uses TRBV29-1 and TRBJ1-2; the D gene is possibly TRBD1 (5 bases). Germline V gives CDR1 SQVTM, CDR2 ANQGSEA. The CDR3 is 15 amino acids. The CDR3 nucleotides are TGCGGCGTTGAAGATTATGAGGGGCCGGACTATGGCTACACCTTC. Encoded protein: CGVEDYEGPDYGYTF. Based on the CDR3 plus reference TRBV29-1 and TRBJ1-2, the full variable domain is SAVISQKPSRDICQRGTSLTIQCQVDSQVTMMFWYRQQPGQSLTLIATANQGSEATYESGFVIDKFPISRPNLTFSTLTVSNMSPEDSSIYLCGVEDYEGPDYGYTFGSGTRLTVV.

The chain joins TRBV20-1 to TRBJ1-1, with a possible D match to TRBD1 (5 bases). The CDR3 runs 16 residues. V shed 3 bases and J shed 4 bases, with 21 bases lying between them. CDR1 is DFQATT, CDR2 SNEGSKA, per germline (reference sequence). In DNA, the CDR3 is TGCAGTGCTAGCAGTCGAAGGGGCGCCGGGGGCACTGAAGCTTTCTTT. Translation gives CSASSRRGAGGTEAFF.

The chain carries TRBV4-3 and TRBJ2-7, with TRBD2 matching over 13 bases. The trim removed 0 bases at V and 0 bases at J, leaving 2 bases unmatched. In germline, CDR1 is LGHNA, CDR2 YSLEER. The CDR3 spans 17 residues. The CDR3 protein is CASSQDRTSGSSYEQYF. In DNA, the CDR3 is TGCGCCAGCAGCCAAGATAGGACTAGCGGGAGCTCCTACGAGCAGTACTTC.